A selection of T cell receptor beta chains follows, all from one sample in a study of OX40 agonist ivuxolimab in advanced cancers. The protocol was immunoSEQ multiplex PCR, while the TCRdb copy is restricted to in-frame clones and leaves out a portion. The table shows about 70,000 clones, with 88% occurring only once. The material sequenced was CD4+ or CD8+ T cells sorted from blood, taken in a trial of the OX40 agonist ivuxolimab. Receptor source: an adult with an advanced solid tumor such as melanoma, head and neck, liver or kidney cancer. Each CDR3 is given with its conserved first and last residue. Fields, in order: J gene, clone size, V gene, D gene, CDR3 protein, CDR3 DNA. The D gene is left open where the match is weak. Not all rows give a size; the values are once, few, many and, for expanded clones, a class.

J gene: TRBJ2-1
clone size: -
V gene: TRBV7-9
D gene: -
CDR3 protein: CASSLVLGNEQFF
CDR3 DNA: TGTGCCAGCAGCTTAGTTTTAGGCAATGAGCAGTTCTTC

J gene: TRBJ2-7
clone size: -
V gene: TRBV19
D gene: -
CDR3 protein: CASSPVNLLSEQYF
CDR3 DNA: TGTGCCAGTAGTCCCGTCAATCTTCTATCCGAGCAGTACTTC

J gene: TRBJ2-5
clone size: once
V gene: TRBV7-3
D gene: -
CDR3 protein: CASSLIPGPKETQYF
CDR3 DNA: TGTGCCAGCAGCCTCATCCCCGGACCGAAAGAGACCCAGTACTTC

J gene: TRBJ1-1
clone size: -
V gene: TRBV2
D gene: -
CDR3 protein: CASSPNTEAFF
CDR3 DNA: TGTGCCAGCAGCCCGAACACTGAAGCTTTCTTT

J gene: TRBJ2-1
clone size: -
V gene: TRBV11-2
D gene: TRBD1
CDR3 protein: CASSLESQGARGEQFF
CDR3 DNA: TGTGCCAGCAGCTTAGAGAGTCAGGGGGCGCGAGGGGAGCAGTTCTTC

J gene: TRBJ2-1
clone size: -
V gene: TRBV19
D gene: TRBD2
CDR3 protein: CASSPAWGAGTSGEQFF
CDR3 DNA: TGTGCCAGTAGTCCGGCGTGGGGGGCCGGGACTAGCGGTGAGCAGTTCTTC

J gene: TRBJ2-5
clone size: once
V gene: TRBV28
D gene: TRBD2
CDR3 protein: CASIISGGQMETQYF
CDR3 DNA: TGTGCCAGCATAATAAGCGGGGGCCAAATGGAGACCCAGTACTTC

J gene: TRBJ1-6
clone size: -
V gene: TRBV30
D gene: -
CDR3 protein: CAWSVNPPTLHF
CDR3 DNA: TGTGCCTGGAGTGTAAACCCCCCAACCCTCCACTTT

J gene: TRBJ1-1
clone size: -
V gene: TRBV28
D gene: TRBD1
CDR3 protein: CASRTGEVRTEAFF
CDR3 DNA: TGTGCCAGCAGGACAGGGGAGGTCAGGACTGAAGCTTTCTTT

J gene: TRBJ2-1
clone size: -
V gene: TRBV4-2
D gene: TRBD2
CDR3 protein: CASSPLAGDSNEQFF
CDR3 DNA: TGTGCCAGCAGCCCCCTAGCGGGAGACAGCAATGAGCAGTTCTTC

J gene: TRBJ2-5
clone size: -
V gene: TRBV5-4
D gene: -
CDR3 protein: CASSSNYKETQYF
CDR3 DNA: TGTGCCAGCAGCTCCAACTACAAAGAGACCCAGTACTTC

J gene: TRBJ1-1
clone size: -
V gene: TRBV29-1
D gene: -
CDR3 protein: CSVVRVNTEAFF
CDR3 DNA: TGCAGCGTGGTACGGGTGAACACTGAAGCTTTCTTT

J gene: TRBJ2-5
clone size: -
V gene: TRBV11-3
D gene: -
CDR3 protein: CASSSPRDIGGETQYF
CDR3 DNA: TGTGCCAGCAGCTCGCCCCGGGACATTGGGGGGGAGACCCAGTACTTC

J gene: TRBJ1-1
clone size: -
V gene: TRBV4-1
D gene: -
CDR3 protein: CASSQERGLGDTEAFF
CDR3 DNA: TGCGCCAGCAGCCAAGAGAGGGGCCTGGGGGACACTGAAGCTTTCTTT

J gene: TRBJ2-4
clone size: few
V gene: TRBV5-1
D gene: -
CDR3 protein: CASSLGGRKGDIQYF
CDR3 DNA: TGCGCCAGCAGCTTGGGAGGGCGGAAAGGAGACATTCAGTACTTC

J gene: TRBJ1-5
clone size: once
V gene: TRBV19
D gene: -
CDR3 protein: CASSMGWGNQPQHF
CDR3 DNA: TGTGCCAGTAGTATGGGGTGGGGCAATCAGCCCCAGCATTTT

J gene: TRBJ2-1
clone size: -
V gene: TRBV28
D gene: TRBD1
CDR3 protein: CASSLSGQGWGNEQFF
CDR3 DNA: TGTGCCAGCAGTTTATCCGGACAGGGGTGGGGGAATGAGCAGTTCTTC

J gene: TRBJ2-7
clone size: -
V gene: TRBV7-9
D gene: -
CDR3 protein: CASSLQVLGEQYF
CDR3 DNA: TGTGCCAGCAGCTTACAGGTCCTAGGCGAGCAGTACTTC

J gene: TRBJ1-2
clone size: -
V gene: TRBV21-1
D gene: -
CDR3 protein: CASSKDRANYGYTF
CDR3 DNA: TGTGCCAGCAGCAAGGACAGGGCTAACTATGGCTACACCTTC

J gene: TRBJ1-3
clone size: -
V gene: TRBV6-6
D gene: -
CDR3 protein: CASSRLSEGTGNTIYF
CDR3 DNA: TGTGCCAGCAGCCGACTTTCAGAAGGCACTGGAAACACCATATATTTT

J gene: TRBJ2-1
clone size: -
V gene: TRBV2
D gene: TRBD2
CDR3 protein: CASSGVRGGYNEQFF
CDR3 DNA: TGTGCCAGCAGTGGCGTGCGGGGGGGTTACAATGAGCAGTTCTTC

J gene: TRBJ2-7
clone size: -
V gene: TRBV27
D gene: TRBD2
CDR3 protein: CASRGGGLNEQYF
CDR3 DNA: TGTGCCAGCCGCGGGGGAGGGCTGAACGAGCAGTACTTC

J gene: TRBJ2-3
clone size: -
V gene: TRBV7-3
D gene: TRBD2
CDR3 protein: CASSLDSGASTDTQYF
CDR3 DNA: TGTGCCAGCAGCTTAGATAGCGGGGCTAGCACAGATACGCAGTATTTT

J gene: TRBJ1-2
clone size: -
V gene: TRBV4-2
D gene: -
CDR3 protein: CASSQTDYGYTF
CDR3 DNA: TGTGCCAGCAGCCAAACAGACTATGGCTACACCTTC

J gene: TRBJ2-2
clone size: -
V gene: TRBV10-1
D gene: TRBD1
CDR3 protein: CASSRDSAIGELFF
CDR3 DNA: TGCGCCAGCAGTAGGGACAGTGCCATCGGGGAGCTGTTTTTT

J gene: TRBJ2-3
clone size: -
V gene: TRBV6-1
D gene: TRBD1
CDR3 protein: CASNRQGMSSDTQYF
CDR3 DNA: TGTGCCAGCAACCGACAGGGGATGAGTTCAGATACGCAGTATTTT

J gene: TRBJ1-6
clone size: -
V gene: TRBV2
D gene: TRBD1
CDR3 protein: CASEDRGFGNSPLHF
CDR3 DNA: TGTGCCAGCGAGGACAGGGGGTTCGGTAATTCACCCCTCCACTTT

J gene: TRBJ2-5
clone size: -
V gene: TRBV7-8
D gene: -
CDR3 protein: CASSFAEPETQYF
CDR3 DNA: TGTGCCAGCAGCTTCGCAGAGCCTGAGACCCAGTACTTC

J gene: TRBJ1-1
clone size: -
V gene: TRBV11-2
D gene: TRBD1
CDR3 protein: CASSYLTGMNTEAFF
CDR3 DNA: TGTGCCAGCAGCTACCTGACAGGGATGAACACTGAAGCTTTCTTT

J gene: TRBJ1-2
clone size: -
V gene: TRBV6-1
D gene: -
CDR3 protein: CASSANYGYTF
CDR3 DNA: TGTGCCAGCAGCGCCAACTATGGCTACACCTTC

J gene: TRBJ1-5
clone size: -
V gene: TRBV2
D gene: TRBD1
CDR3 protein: CASRERAGGGRHVLGNQPQHF
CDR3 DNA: TGTGCCAGCAGAGAAAGGGCAGGGGGGGGGAGGCATGTGTTGGGCAATCAGCCCCAGCATTTT

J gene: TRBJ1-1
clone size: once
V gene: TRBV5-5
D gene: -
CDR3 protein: CASSLSLANTEAFF
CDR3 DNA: TGTGCCAGCAGCTTAAGTCTCGCGAACACTGAAGCTTTCTTT

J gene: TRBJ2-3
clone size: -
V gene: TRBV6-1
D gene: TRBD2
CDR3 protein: CASRTSGSFPDTQYF
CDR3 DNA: TGTGCCAGTAGGACTAGCGGGAGCTTTCCAGATACACAGTATTTT

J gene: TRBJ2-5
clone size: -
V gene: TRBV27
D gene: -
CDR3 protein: CASSFGGTETQYF
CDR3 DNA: TGTGCCAGCAGTTTTGGAGGGACCGAGACCCAGTACTTC

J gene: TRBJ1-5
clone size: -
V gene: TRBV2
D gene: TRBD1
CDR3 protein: CASRLGQGNSNQPQHF
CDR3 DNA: TGTGCCAGCAGGTTGGGACAGGGGAATAGCAATCAGCCCCAGCATTTT

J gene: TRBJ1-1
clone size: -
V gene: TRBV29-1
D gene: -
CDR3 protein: CSVESPENTEAFF
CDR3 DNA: TGCAGCGTTGAGTCCCCCGAGAACACTGAAGCTTTCTTT

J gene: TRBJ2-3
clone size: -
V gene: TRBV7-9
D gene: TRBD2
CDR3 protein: CASSSGPTSGTQYF
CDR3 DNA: TGTGCCAGCAGCTCCGGACCGACTAGCGGTACGCAGTATTTT

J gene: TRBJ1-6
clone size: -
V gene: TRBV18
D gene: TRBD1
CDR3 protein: CASSGQGDNSPLHF
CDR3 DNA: TGTGCCAGCTCAGGACAGGGTGATAATTCACCCCTCCACTTT

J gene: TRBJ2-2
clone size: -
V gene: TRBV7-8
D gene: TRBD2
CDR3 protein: CASSLYRLAGAPNTGELFF
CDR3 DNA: TGTGCCAGCAGCTTATATCGGCTAGCGGGAGCCCCCAACACCGGGGAGCTGTTTTTT

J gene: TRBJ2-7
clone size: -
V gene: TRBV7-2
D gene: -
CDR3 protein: CASSGGPGYEQYF
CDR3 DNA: TGTGCCAGCAGCGGCGGTCCAGGCTACGAGCAGTACTTC

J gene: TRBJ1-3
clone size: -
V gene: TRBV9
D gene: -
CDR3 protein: CASSPWAKEPGNTIYF
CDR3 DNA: TGTGCCAGCAGCCCCTGGGCAAAGGAGCCTGGAAACACCATATATTTT

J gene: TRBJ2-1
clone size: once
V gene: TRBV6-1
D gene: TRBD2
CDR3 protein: CASSDQPGGPNEQFF
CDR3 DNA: TGTGCCAGCAGTGATCAGCCGGGAGGGCCCAATGAGCAGTTCTTC